A selection of T cell receptor beta chains follows, all from one sample in a study of T cell repertoires in ileal Crohn's disease. Some clones are missing from TCRdb's copy, which holds only in-frame ones; the method was immunoSEQ multiplex PCR. This sample carries about 3,400 clones, roughly 80% of them seen once, and the ten largest clones take 5.1%. The sample comprised ileal tissue. These receptors all come from an adult with Crohn's disease. Each CDR3 is given with its conserved first and last residue. The D gene is left open where the match is weak. Some rows have no size entry. The others give once, few or many, or a class for an expanded clone.

D: TRBD2
J: TRBJ2-3
V: TRBV27
size: NA
DNA: TGTGCCAGCAGTCGAGCGGGAGTAGCAGATACGCAGTATTTT
CDR3: CASSRAGVADTQYF

D: TRBD2
J: TRBJ2-7
V: TRBV10-2
size: NA
DNA: TGCGCCAGCATCGGCTCGGGAGGGACCTACGAGCAGTACTTC
CDR3: CASIGSGGTYEQYF

D: TRBD1
J: TRBJ2-7
V: TRBV19
size: few
DNA: TGTGCCAGTAGTACACAGGGGGCTGGTACCGAGCAGTACTTC
CDR3: CASSTQGAGTEQYF

D: NA
J: TRBJ1-2
V: TRBV11-1
size: NA
DNA: TGTGCCAGCAGCTTCCTCGACCCGGGGATGGGCTACACCTTC
CDR3: CASSFLDPGMGYTF

D: TRBD1
J: TRBJ2-3
V: TRBV12-5
size: NA
DNA: TGTGCTAGTGGTTTGGGACAGGGTAGAGATACGCAGTATTTT
CDR3: CASGLGQGRDTQYF

D: TRBD1
J: TRBJ2-7
V: TRBV19
size: NA
DNA: TGTGCCAGTAGTGCCTGGGACAGGCAATCCTACGAGCAGTACTTC
CDR3: CASSAWDRQSYEQYF

D: NA
J: TRBJ1-1
V: TRBV7-9
size: NA
DNA: TGTGCCAGCAGCCGCGGGGCGAACACTGAAGCTTTCTTT
CDR3: CASSRGANTEAFF

D: TRBD1
J: TRBJ1-2
V: TRBV7-7
size: NA
DNA: TGTGCCAGCAGCCCCCTCCCCGGACAGGAAGCCAGCTATGGCTACACCTTC
CDR3: CASSPLPGQEASYGYTF

D: NA
J: TRBJ2-4
V: TRBV27
size: NA
DNA: TGTGCCAGCAGTTATAGTAACATTCAGTACTTC
CDR3: CASSYSNIQYF

D: TRBD1
J: TRBJ2-1
V: TRBV5-1
size: NA
DNA: TGCGCCAGCAGCCCCGAGGGACAGTGGGGGAATGAGCAGTTCTTC
CDR3: CASSPEGQWGNEQFF

D: NA
J: TRBJ1-6
V: TRBV5-1
size: NA
DNA: TGCGCCAGCAGCCTCGACTTCCGGGACATGAGGAGCTCCTATAATTCACCCCTCCACTTT
CDR3: CASSLDFRDMRSSYNSPLHF

D: NA
J: TRBJ1-3
V: TRBV6-1
size: once
DNA: TGTGCCAGTAGTCCCGTGACAGTACTTGGAAACACCATATATTTT
CDR3: CASSPVTVLGNTIYF

D: NA
J: TRBJ1-1
V: TRBV27
size: NA
DNA: TGTGCCAGCAGTCCAACCGGGGGGGGGATGAACACTGAAGCTTTCTTT
CDR3: CASSPTGGGMNTEAFF

D: TRBD2
J: TRBJ2-5
V: TRBV7-9
size: NA
DNA: TGTGCCAGCAGCAGGACTAGCGGGGAACCCCAAGAGACCCAGTACTTC
CDR3: CASSRTSGEPQETQYF

D: TRBD1
J: TRBJ2-5
V: TRBV7-7
size: NA
DNA: TGTGCCAGCAGTACGGGACAGGACCAAGAGACCCAGTACTTC
CDR3: CASSTGQDQETQYF

D: NA
J: TRBJ1-1
V: TRBV11-2
size: NA
DNA: TGTGCCAGCAGCTTAAGAAGTGGACAGACGACGAACACTGAAGCTTTCTTT
CDR3: CASSLRSGQTTNTEAFF

D: TRBD1
J: TRBJ2-1
V: TRBV9
size: NA
DNA: TGTGCCAGCAGCCCCTCAGGTCAGGGGGTGACCAATGAGCAGTTCTTC
CDR3: CASSPSGQGVTNEQFF

D: NA
J: TRBJ2-2
V: TRBV6-1
size: once
DNA: TGTGCCAGCAGTGACGTCAACACCGGGGAGCTGTTTTTT
CDR3: CASSDVNTGELFF

D: TRBD1
J: TRBJ1-2
V: TRBV20-1
size: NA
DNA: TGCAGTGCTTCAGGGGGCGTTGGCTACACCTTC
CDR3: CSASGGVGYTF

D: NA
J: TRBJ2-3
V: TRBV5-1
size: few
DNA: TGCGCCAGCAGCTTATACGGGAGTAGGACAGATACGCAGTATTTT
CDR3: CASSLYGSRTDTQYF

D: NA
J: TRBJ2-7
V: TRBV2
size: NA
DNA: TGTGCCAGCAGTGAAGACAGGCTCTTGTACGAGCAGTACTTC
CDR3: CASSEDRLLYEQYF

D: NA
J: TRBJ2-7
V: TRBV7-8
size: NA
DNA: TGTGCCAGCAGCAAGACTGAACTCTACGAGCAGTACTTC
CDR3: CASSKTELYEQYF

D: TRBD1
J: TRBJ1-4
V: TRBV27
size: large
DNA: TGTGCCAGCAGAGGACAGGGGAATGAAAAACTGTTTTTT
CDR3: CASRGQGNEKLFF

D: NA
J: TRBJ2-3
V: TRBV19
size: NA
DNA: TGTGCCGGAAACAGGGATCGGGCCACAGATACGCAGTATTTT
CDR3: CAGNRDRATDTQYF

D: NA
J: TRBJ2-1
V: TRBV5-1
size: NA
DNA: TGCGCCAGCCGAAGTATGAGCTCCTACAATGAGCAGTTCTTC
CDR3: CASRSMSSYNEQFF

D: NA
J: TRBJ1-2
V: TRBV14
size: once
DNA: TGTGCCAGCAGCCAAGTTGCAGGGAATGGCTACACCTTC
CDR3: CASSQVAGNGYTF

D: NA
J: TRBJ1-6
V: TRBV11-2
size: NA
DNA: TGTGCCAGCAGCCGTCAGGGCACACCCCTCCACTTT
CDR3: CASSRQGTPLHF

D: TRBD1
J: TRBJ2-7
V: TRBV28
size: NA
DNA: TGTGCCAGCAGTGGGGGACAGGAGGAAAAGCACGAGCAGTACTTC
CDR3: CASSGGQEEKHEQYF

D: TRBD1
J: TRBJ2-7
V: TRBV29-1
size: NA
DNA: TGCAGCGTTGAACAGGGGGCGCGGTACGAGCAGTACTTC
CDR3: CSVEQGARYEQYF

D: NA
J: TRBJ2-7
V: TRBV5-4
size: few
DNA: TGTGCCAGCAGCTGGGGCACCACCTACGAGCAGTACTTC
CDR3: CASSWGTTYEQYF

D: NA
J: TRBJ2-5
V: TRBV4-1
size: NA
DNA: TGCGCCAGCAGCCAAGATCTCCAGTTGAGGGAGACCCAGTACTTC
CDR3: CASSQDLQLRETQYF

D: TRBD1
J: TRBJ1-5
V: TRBV4-1
size: NA
DNA: TGCGCCAGCAGCCAAGCGTTACTGGGCACTTCCGGGACAGCGGGAGGCAATCAGCCCCAGCATTTT
CDR3: CASSQALLGTSGTAGGNQPQHF

D: NA
J: TRBJ2-7
V: TRBV19
size: NA
DNA: TGTGCCAGTAGCGGGTCGAGGGAGCAGTACTTC
CDR3: CASSGSREQYF

D: TRBD1
J: TRBJ2-3
V: TRBV9
size: NA
DNA: TGTGCCAGCAGCGTAGGGGGGACAGGGGAAGGTACGCAGTATTTT
CDR3: CASSVGGTGEGTQYF

D: NA
J: TRBJ2-7
V: TRBV7-2
size: NA
DNA: TGTGCCAGCAGCGAGGGGGTATACTACGAGCAGTACTTC
CDR3: CASSEGVYYEQYF

D: NA
J: TRBJ2-5
V: TRBV28
size: NA
DNA: TGTGCCAGCAGTTTAGCTAGAGAACTCCAAGAGACCCAGTACTTC
CDR3: CASSLARELQETQYF

D: NA
J: TRBJ1-6
V: TRBV30
size: NA
DNA: TGTGCCTGGAGTTGGGGCGTGGGTTCACCCCTCCACTTT
CDR3: CAWSWGVGSPLHF